These 18 T cell receptor beta chains came from one sample sequenced in a study of response to subunit inactivated influenza vaccine. TCRdb redid the calling of the RT-PCR reads with MiXCR, one entry per CDR3 protein. This sample carries 540,000 or so distinct CDR3 sequences, roughly 13% of them seen once, and the ten largest clones take roughly 13%. This specimen consisted of PBMCs from blood, obtained about 40 days after vaccination. The source is a man aged 45-65 years who received an inactivated influenza vaccine.

This clonotype has more than one count but fewer than ten. The V gene is TRBV7-6, the J gene TRBJ2-3; D is perhaps TRBD2 (6 bases). Germline V gene lookup returns CDR1 SGHVS and CDR2 FNYEAQ. V lost 5 bases, J lost 4 bases, and 22 bases lay in between. The CDR3 runs 17 residues. CDR3: CASSPRGNGVAPDTQYF. CDR3 sequence (DNA): TGTGCCAGCAGCCCACGCGGGAACGGGGTAGCCCCAGATACGCAGTATTTT.

This clonotype was detected a few times. The gene calls are TRBV5-1 and TRBJ2-6; D may match TRBD1 or TRBD2 (5 bases each). Germline CDR1 reads SGHRS; CDR2 reads YFSETQ. V was trimmed by 4 bases and J by 5 bases, leaving 13 bases between them. The CDR3 sequence is 15 residues long. The CDR3 bases are TGCGCCAGCAGCAGGGACGGACTTAGGGCCAACGTCCTGACTTTC. Translated: CASSRDGLRANVLTF.

Many counts were recorded for this clonotype. The chain couples TRBV12-3 or TRBV12-4 to TRBJ1-5; the D gene is possibly TRBD1 (5 bases). This CDR3 contains 15 residues. Trimming pared 2 bases from V and 3 bases from J, leaving 11 bases between. In nucleotides, the CDR3 is TGTGCCAGCAGTTTATCTGCAGGGTACAATCAGCCCCAGCATTTT. This encodes CASSLSAGYNQPQHF.

This clonotype was observed a few times. The chain joins TRBV20-1 to TRBJ1-4, with 7 bases that match TRBD1. This CDR3 spans 13 amino acids. Germline V lookup: CDR1 DFQATT, CDR2 SNEGSKA (reference sequence). The ends lost 7 bases at V and 3 bases at J; junction bases unmatched: 5. The CDR3 DNA reads TGCAGTGTAGGGGGCATGGCTAATGAAAAACTGTTTTTT. Encoded protein: CSVGGMANEKLFF.

This chain links TRBV15 with TRBJ2-5, with 8 bases matching TRBD1. CDR1 is LNHNV and CDR2 is YYDKDF in the germline V gene (reference sequence). The CDR3 covers 15 residues. With 2 bases clipped from V and 5 bases from J, the junction kept 7 bases outside the gene matches. This CDR3 reads CATSRYAGGEETQYF. DNA for the CDR3: TGTGCCACCAGCAGATACGCAGGGGGCGAGGAGACCCAGTACTTC.

The rearrangement joins TRBV5-1 to TRBJ2-7; D ambiguous. The germline V and J ends were trimmed by 0 bases and 3 bases, with 10 bases remaining between them. The CDR3 contains 14 residues. The germline CDR1 and CDR2 sequences are SGHRS and YFSETQ. CDR3 coding DNA: TGCGCCAGCAGCTTGGTGTCAGCCAGCTACGAGCAGTACTTC. Translated: CASSLVSASYEQYF.

There are a few counts of this clonotype. The rearrangement links TRBV12-3 or TRBV12-4 to TRBJ1-2, with D perhaps matching TRBD1 (5 bases). The CDR3 loop spans 14 amino acids. V dropped 5 bases and J dropped 0 bases, with 10 bases sitting between them. The CDR3: CASSRSGANYGYTF. CDR3 in DNA: TGTGCCAGCAGTCGTTCGGGGGCTAACTATGGCTACACCTTC.

This clonotype was observed a handful of times. The V call is TRBV29-1, the J call TRBJ2-7; the match to TRBD1 covers 8 bases. The junction had 14 bases not matched to a gene; V was cut back by 6 bases and J by 4 bases. This CDR3 region has 15 residues. The germline CDR1 and CDR2 sequences are SQVTM and ANQGSEA. The DNA for the CDR3 is TGCAGCGTACACACAGGGACAGGAGAGAGTTACGAGCAGTACTTC. Its protein is CSVHTGTGESYEQYF.

The CDR3 sequence: CASSYSRSGGYNEQFF. CDR3 DNA sequence: TGTGCCAGCAGTTACTCGAGGAGCGGGGGTTACAATGAGCAGTTCTTC. The gene calls are TRBV6-2 or TRBV6-3 and TRBJ2-1; TRBD2 matches at 8 bases. After removal of 0 bases from V and 4 bases from J, the junction contained 5 bases not matched to a gene. Germline assignment: CDR1 MNHEY and CDR2 SVGEGT. The CDR3 loop spans 16 amino acids.

The chain combines TRBV12-3 or TRBV12-4 with TRBJ2-2; TRBD2 aligns across 8 bases. Losses at the gene ends were 7 bases for V and 4 bases for J; bases not matched to a gene: 11. The CDR3 sequence is 16 residues long. CDR3 protein: CASTTRGGGSTGELFF. The CDR3 coding sequence is TGTGCCAGCACCACCCGGGGGGGAGGGAGCACCGGGGAGCTGTTTTTT.

The V call is TRBV25-1, the J call TRBJ1-1; the D gene is possibly TRBD1 (5 bases). V gave up 3 bases and J gave up 4 bases, with 12 bases separating them. The CDR3 runs 14 residues. CDR1 is MGHDK, CDR2 SYGVNS, per germline. CDR3 loop: CASSEQGGTTEAFF. The CDR3, as DNA: TGTGCCAGCAGTGAGCAGGGAGGAACCACTGAAGCTTTCTTT.

This clonotype was seen only a few times. The CDR3 DNA reads TGTGCCAGCTCCCAGACAGGGAAGGGAGAGACCCAGTACTTC. Translation gives CASSQTGKGETQYF. V gene TRBV18 combines with J gene TRBJ2-5, with 7 nucleotides matching TRBD1. Germline loops: CDR1 KGHSH, CDR2 LQKENI. Trimming removed 6 bases from V and 4 bases from J; junction bases left unmatched: 8. The CDR3 has 14 amino acids.

This chain joins TRBV7-6 and TRBJ2-5; 7 bases map to TRBD1. V was clipped by 2 bases and J by 2 bases; unmatched bases: 11. There are 17 residues in the CDR3. Germline V CDR1 and CDR2: SGHVS, FNYEAQ. The CDR3 DNA sequence: TGTGCCAGCAGCTTATCTTTTGGGACAGCCTTTCAAGAGACCCAGTACTTC. It encodes CASSLSFGTAFQETQYF.

This clonotype was detected many times. CDR3 in DNA: TGCGCCAGCAGCCAAGATGACACTAGCGGGATATCAGATACGCAGTATTTT. It yields the protein CASSQDDTSGISDTQYF. The chain couples TRBV4-3 to TRBJ2-3; TRBD2 matches 10 bases. V shed 0 bases and J 4 bases; nucleotides not matched to a gene: 7. The CDR3 covers 17 residues. From germline, CDR1 is LGHNA and CDR2 YSLEER.

This clonotype was seen only a few times. This chain connects TRBV6-2 or TRBV6-3 to TRBJ2-3, with TRBD1 as a possible D gene (6 bases). The germline CDR1 and CDR2 sequences are MNHEY and SVGEGT. Trimming took 6 bases from V and 2 from J, leaving 15 bases between them. CDR3 size: 15 residues. The CDR3 loop reads CASRKPGTPTDTQYF. DNA for the CDR3: TGTGCCAGCAGAAAACCCGGGACACCCACAGATACGCAGTATTTT.

This clonotype occurred a few times. The genes are TRBV5-5 and TRBJ2-2; TRBD1 or TRBD2 may be the D gene (7 bases each). V lost 3 bases to trimming and J lost 5 bases, with 17 bases between them. The CDR3 consists of 16 residues. The germline gives CDR1 SGHKS, CDR2 YYEKEE (reference sequence). In nucleotides, the CDR3 is TGTGCCAGCAGCTCCGGGGAGGGGGCAAGAACCGGGGAGCTGTTTTTT. It is translated as CASSSGEGARTGELFF.

The V and J genes are TRBV5-1 and TRBJ2-3, with 14 bases aligning to TRBD2. The germline V gene has CDR1 SGHRS and CDR2 YFSETQ. CDR3 length: 19 amino acids. V lost 3 bases to trimming and J lost 2 bases; unmatched junction nucleotides: 11. CDR3 in DNA: TGCGCCAGCAGCTCGGGACTAGCGGGAGTGCGGGCGAACACAGATACGCAGTATTTT. Its protein is CASSSGLAGVRANTDTQYF.

This clonotype came up many times. This chain joins TRBV20-1 and TRBJ2-1, with D possibly being TRBD2 (5 bases). The CDR3 sequence is 16 residues long. The ends were cut back, 1 base at V and 8 bases at J, with 21 bases in the middle. Germline CDR1 DFQATT, CDR2 SNEGSKA (reference sequence). This CDR3 reads CSARGFPGSPRDEQFF. The CDR3 DNA is TGCAGTGCTAGAGGGTTTCCGGGGAGTCCGAGGGATGAGCAGTTCTTC.